Given below is one T cell receptor beta chain in context. This clonotype was found many times. Its target antigen remains unknown. No much larger clone exists at a distance of one base, and base qualities are not known. The data were taken from a study of tumor-infiltrating lymphocytes in primary liver carcinoma (dated by TCRdb to the late 2010s). About the study as a whole: Five patients with histopathologically diagnosed primary liver carcinoma underwent surgical resection in China between late 2015 and March 2016. Technical replicate repertoires showed high reproducibility, with mean shared-clone rates roughly 0.89 and correlation coefficients above 0.95. Each sample produced about 3.5 to 7.13 million productive TCRbeta reads, and read depth showed no significant difference between tissue types. Across five regions of each liver tumor, along with adjacent normal tissue and blood, the study brought together TCRbeta repertoire sequencing, expression microarrays and whole-exome sequencing. The five patients, three men and two women aged 30 to 69 years, had hepatocellular carcinoma (four) or combined HCC and intrahepatic cholangiocarcinoma (one). The five patients had tumors staged T1-T3 N0M0, with maximum diameters ranging from about 4.2 to 10 cm. A total of roughly 35 specimens from 5 patients went through TCRbeta repertoire sequencing, namely 25 tumor regions, 5 adjacent noncancerous liver tissues and 5 peripheral blood samples. Results and caveats for the whole study, not just this receptor: Since the samples were bulk and unsorted, there was no way to compare CD4+ and CD8+ T cell repertoires. Only the TCR beta chain was sequenced, which likely underestimates true repertoire diversity because unpaired alpha chains were not captured. Pairs of tumor regions showed greater repertoire overlap (mean about 36%) than tumor-adjacent pairs (around 17%) or tumor-blood pairs (roughly 14%), which is consistent with antigen-driven expansion. With just four to six patients in the study, the authors point out that the findings should be validated in a larger study. The top 250 clones made up a significantly larger repertoire fraction in tumors than in blood (p = 0.039).

RNA from unsorted whole blood was extracted with TRIzol reagent, and germline DNA was obtained with the DNeasy Blood & Tissue kit. Chronic HBV infection was present in the patients, and the patients were treatment-naive at sampling. Before surgery, around 4 milliliters of peripheral blood were drawn into K2EDTA tubes. Using a constant-region primer and ProtoScript II reverse transcriptase, TCRbeta-specific cDNA was reverse-transcribed from about 460 ng total RNA. TCRbeta libraries were built with three nested multiplex PCR rounds, a slightly modified ARM-PCR procedure. Each of the first two PCR rounds ran for around 10 cycles using multiplex TRBV1-TRBV30 forward primers together with a Cbeta reverse primer. A final 25-cycle PCR with Deep VentR polymerase added sample barcodes and Illumina adapters. Amplicons of 200-500 bp were gel-purified with a QIAquick gel extraction kit before sequencing. TCRbeta amplicons were sequenced on an Illumina HiSeq 2500 with 250-bp paired-end reads. Per the source publication's procedure: Reads were quality-trimmed with Trimmomatic v0.33, and paired reads were merged with FLASH v1.2.11 to recover full CDR3 sequences. V, D and J germline segments were assigned to the rearranged TCRbeta sequences using MiGEC v1.2.1b. VDJtools v1.0.0 computed clonotype statistics and Shannon-Wiener diversity indices. To reduce sampling bias, subsequent analyses other than the diversity analysis used only the 250 most abundant clonotypes in each sample. TCRdb applied fastp at Q25 and MiXCR to the public reads, then kept only in-frame beta chains. Every distinct CDR3 protein forms one entry, paired with its most common genes and DNA. The V and J calls were determined by TCRdb, not by the authors. The sample records roughly 330,000 distinct CDR3 sequences, 65% of which are singletons. The top ten clones comprise under 8.5% of the sample.

Trimming takes 2 bases from V and 7 bases from J, and the germline ends sit 11 bases apart. The germline V gene sets CDR1 to MNHNS and CDR2 to SASEGT. The CDR3 covers 13 residues, taking in both the cysteine and the phenylalanine. Just the 39-base CDR3 DNA is kept, in frame starting at base 1. Sequencing was done on a sample of peripheral blood. This receptor was taken from a man aged 40-50 years with primary liver carcinoma and hepatitis B virus infection. The V and J genes are TRBV6-1 and TRBJ1-1, with the D gene uncertain. The nucleotide sequence is given as TGTGCCAGCAGTGAACACAGCCGCTTTGAAGCTTTCTTT. Translated, this gives CASSEHSRFEAFF.